Presented here are 13 T cell receptor beta chains from one specimen sequenced in a study of T cell responses to AZD1222 COVID-19 vaccine. Assay: immunoSEQ multiplex PCR; the TCRdb copy retains only in-frame clones and omits some. The sample holds approximately 100,000 clones, 88% seen once. The sample was peripheral blood, taken on day 0 of MenACWY control vaccination. The receptor set was obtained from an adult in good health.

The chain is built from TRBV12-3 or TRBV12-4 and TRBJ2-7; D remains unclear. The CDR3 runs 13 residues. V lost 1 base to trimming and J lost 1 base, with 5 bases between them. CDR3 region: CASSLDRSYEQYF. CDR3 nucleotide sequence: TGTGCCAGCAGTTTAGACCGATCCTACGAGCAGTACTTC.

The chain employs TRBV6-1 and TRBJ1-5, with D uncertain. Germline-derived CDR1 and CDR2 are MNHNS and SASEGT. The CDR3 length is 11 residues. Trimming stripped 3 bases from V and 7 bases from J, with 4 bases between. CDR3 region: CASSEHQPQHF. The CDR3 region has the DNA TGTGCCAGCAGTGAGCACCAGCCCCAGCATTTT.

V usage is TRBV7-2 and J usage is TRBJ2-3; 11 nucleotides match TRBD1. The V and J ends lost 5 bases and 5 bases, in that order; junction bases with no gene match: 6. Germline lookup yields CDR1 SGHTA and CDR2 FQGNSA. This CDR3 has 15 residues. The CDR3 region has the DNA TGTGCCAGCAGCCCGGACAGGGGGCTGCAAGATACGCAGTATTTT. This sequence encodes CASSPDRGLQDTQYF.

The chain employs TRBV7-8 and TRBJ1-3; D is unclear. Germline lookup yields CDR1 SGHVS and CDR2 FQNEAQ. The CDR3 sequence is 15 residues long. The V and J ends lost 5 bases and 4 bases respectively, with 15 bases between them. Written as DNA, the CDR3 is TGTGCCAGCAGCACCCATACCGGACGAGGAAACACCATATATTTT. As protein: CASSTHTGRGNTIYF. The variable domain in full, completed from reference TRBV7-8 and TRBJ1-3, reads GAGVSQSPRYKVAKRGQDVALRCDPISGHVSLFWYQQALGQGPEFLTYFQNEAQLDKSGLPSDRFFAERPEGSVSTLKIQRTQQEDSAVYLCASSTHTGRGNTIYFGEGSWLTVV.

The gene calls are TRBV20-1 and TRBJ1-2; maybe TRBD1 (6 bases). Per germline, CDR1 DFQATT and CDR2 SNEGSKA (reference sequence). Trimming stripped 6 bases from V and 8 bases from J, with 13 bases between. The CDR3 extends over 11 amino acids. This CDR3 is CSAAQGYGYTF. DNA for the CDR3: TGCAGTGCCGCACAGGGATACGGCTACACCTTC.

CDR3 amino acids: CASSSAPRAGYGYTF. The DNA of the CDR3 is TGCGCCAGCAGTTCCGCCCCACGGGCCGGCTATGGCTACACCTTC. This sequence joins TRBV4-1 and TRBJ1-2; no definite D call. Germline V gives CDR1 MGHRA, CDR2 YSYEKL. Deletions cut 6 bases from V and 4 bases from J, with 18 bases between. The CDR3 contains 15 residues.

The chain links TRBV9 to TRBJ2-7; 10 positions match TRBD1. CDR3 length: 15 residues. The germline V gene has CDR1 SGDLS and CDR2 YYNGEE. Trimming took 4 bases from V and 4 from J; bases not matched to a gene: 8. In nucleotides, the CDR3 is TGTGCCAGCAGCACAATCCCGGACAGGGGGTACGAGCAGTACTTC. The encoded protein is CASSTIPDRGYEQYF.

CDR3 DNA: TGTGCTGCGGGGCGGGGCCCCGTCCCCTACGAGCAGTACTTC. The encoded protein is CAAGRGPVPYEQYF. The chain recombines TRBV6-5 with TRBJ2-7; D possibly corresponds to TRBD2 (6 bases). The CDR3 runs 14 residues. Germline V CDR1 and CDR2: MNHEY, SVGAGI.

The chain combines TRBV7-6 with TRBJ2-7; D gene uncertain. CDR3 length: 15 residues. V was shortened by 1 base and J by 3 bases, with 13 bases between the two germline ends. The germline V gene encodes CDR1 SGHVS and CDR2 FNYEAQ. CDR3 coding DNA: TGTGCCAGCAGCTTAGATGCAGGAGACCTCTACGAGCAGTACTTC. Protein sequence: CASSLDAGDLYEQYF.

The V gene is TRBV7-3, the J gene TRBJ2-7, with D uncertain. This CDR3 comprises 13 residues. Trimming took off 5 bases at V and 3 bases at J, with 11 bases between the two ends. CDR1 and CDR2 from the germline V gene are SGHTA and FQGTGA. CDR3 nucleotide sequence: TGTGCCAGCAGCCCTTGGGTAGGCTACGAGCAGTACTTC. Translating gives CASSPWVGYEQYF.

The V and J genes are TRBV27 and TRBJ1-1; D remains unclear. CDR1 MNHEY and CDR2 SMNVEV come from the germline V gene (reference sequence). This CDR3 has 13 residues. V lost 4 bases and J lost 3, with 9 bases in between. The CDR3 loop reads CASSSWGDTEAFF. In DNA, the CDR3 is TGTGCCAGCAGTTCCTGGGGAGACACTGAAGCTTTCTTT.

The chain has TRBV7-9 and TRBJ1-6; D is unresolved. The CDR3 covers 13 residues. Germline CDR1 reads SEHNR; CDR2 reads FQNEAQ (reference sequence). The V gene lost 0 bases and the J gene lost 14 bases, with 11 bases spanning the gap. The CDR3 is CASSLATGGTLHF. As DNA, the CDR3 is TGTGCCAGCAGCTTAGCGACGGGCGGCACCCTCCACTTT.

The chain links TRBV4-3 to TRBJ1-2; D is uncertain. Germline values: CDR1 LGHNA, CDR2 YSLEER. The CDR3 totals 16 residues. V was pared by 2 bases and J by 2 bases, with 15 bases between. The CDR3 bases are TGCGCCAGCAGCCAACAAGCCGCCGGGGTCAACTATGGCTACACCTTC. It translates to CASSQQAAGVNYGYTF.